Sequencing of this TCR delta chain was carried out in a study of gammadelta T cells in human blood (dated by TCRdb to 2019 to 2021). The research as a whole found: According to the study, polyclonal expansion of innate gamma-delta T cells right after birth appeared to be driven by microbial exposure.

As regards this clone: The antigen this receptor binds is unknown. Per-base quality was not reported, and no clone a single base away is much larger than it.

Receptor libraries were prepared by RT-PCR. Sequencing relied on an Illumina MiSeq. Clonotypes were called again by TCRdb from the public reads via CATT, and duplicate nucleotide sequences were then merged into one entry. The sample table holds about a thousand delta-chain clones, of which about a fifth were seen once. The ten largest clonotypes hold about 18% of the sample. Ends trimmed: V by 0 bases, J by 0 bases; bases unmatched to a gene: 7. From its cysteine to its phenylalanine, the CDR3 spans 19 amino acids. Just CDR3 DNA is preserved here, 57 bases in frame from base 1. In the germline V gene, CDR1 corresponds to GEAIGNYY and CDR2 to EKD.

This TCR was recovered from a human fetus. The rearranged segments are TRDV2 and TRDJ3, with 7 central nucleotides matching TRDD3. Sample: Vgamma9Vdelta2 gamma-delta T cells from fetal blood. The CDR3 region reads CACDTWGTRSSWDTRQMFF. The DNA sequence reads TGTGCCTGTGACACCTGGGGGACCCGAAGCTCCTGGGACACCCGACAGATGTTTTTC.